The 6 T cell receptor beta chains in this list originate from one sample, sequenced in a study of metastatic and nonmetastatic thyroid tumors. Not a single patient had been given any form of treatment at any point before undergoing thyroid surgery. TCRdb re-clonotyped the PCR reads via MiXCR. This table holds 75,000 to 95,000 clones, roughly an eighth found once. Source material: blood. The receptors derive from a female donor with papillary thyroid cancer or a benign thyroid nodule (not recorded which). Some clones in this sample may be carry-over from other donors' samples.

This clone occurred many times. The DNA for the CDR3 is TGTGCCAGCAGTTTGCTGGGACAGGCCTACGAGCAGTACTTC. It specifies CASSLLGQAYEQYF. This chain connects TRBV28 to TRBJ2-7; 8 positions agree with TRBD1. Germline loops: CDR1 MDHEN, CDR2 SYDVKM. The CDR3 sequence is 14 residues long. V was pared by 3 bases and J by 2 bases, with 3 bases of the junction left unmatched.

This clone occurred many times. The rearrangement joins TRBV12-3 or TRBV12-4 to TRBJ1-5; D remains unclear. This CDR3 has 16 residues. Deletions cut 0 bases from V and 0 bases from J, with 9 bases between. CDR3 residues: CASSLAGPGSNQPQHF. The CDR3 DNA reads TGTGCCAGCAGTTTAGCAGGGCCGGGTAGCAATCAGCCCCAGCATTTT.

This clone was counted only a few times. The gene calls are TRBV27 and TRBJ2-2, with TRBD1 matching 9 bases. In germline, CDR1 is MNHEY, CDR2 SMNVEV (reference sequence). The CDR3 sequence is 15 residues long. J was trimmed by 11 bases and V by 3 bases; bases with no gene match: 10. CDR3 residues: CASSFTQGAVVELFF. CDR3 in DNA: TGTGCCAGCAGTTTTACACAGGGGGCGGTCGTAGAGCTGTTTTTT.

The sample holds many counts of this clone. The V gene is TRBV19, the J gene TRBJ2-7; D possibly corresponds to TRBD2 (6 bases). Germline V gene data show CDR1 as LNHDA and CDR2 as SQIVND (reference sequence). V was clipped by 3 bases and J by 6 bases, with 12 bases between them. The CDR3 extends over 13 amino acids. CDR3 residues: CASSILEGGEQYF. CDR3 bases: TGTGCCAGTAGTATTTTGGAGGGCGGCGAGCAGTACTTC.

The chain joins TRBV6-2 or TRBV6-3 to TRBJ1-2, with 8 bases that match TRBD1. The CDR3 is 12 residues long. Losses at the gene ends were 7 bases for V and 5 bases for J; bases not matched to a gene: 3. Germline CDR1 is MNHEY and CDR2 is SVGEGT. The CDR3 DNA follows: TGTGCCAGCATCGGACAGGGATATGGCTACACCTTC. Translating gives CASIGQGYGYTF.

To note about this clone: The junction departs from germline at one end; a sequencing error may be responsible. CDR3 residues: CSARRTWHPYDQYF. The CDR3 bases are TGCAGTGCTAGAAGAACGTGGCACCCCTACGATCAGTACTTC. This sequence joins TRBV20-1 and TRBJ2-7; D ambiguous. This CDR3 has 14 residues. Per germline, CDR1 DFQATT and CDR2 SNEGSKA (reference sequence).